The TCR beta chain under discussion was sequenced for a study of shared clonotypes between healthy human individuals. CDR1 and CDR2 from the germline V gene are KGHSH and LQKENI. CDR3 size: 13 residues. Trimming removed 2 bases from V and 5 bases from J, with 9 bases in between. Profiling relied on immunoSEQ multiplex PCR, and the TCRdb table lists in-frame clones only, not all of them. This repertoire shows more than 2 million clones, approximately 96% found once; its top ten account for over 0.1%. Source material: naive CD4+ T cells sorted from blood. Stated subset: CD45RA+ positively selected. J is TRBJ2-5 and V is TRBV18; D unresolved. This receptor was taken from a man between 18 and 35 years old in good health. The CDR3 sequence: CASSPYSMETQYF. The DNA for the CDR3 is TGTGCCAGCTCACCATATAGTATGGAGACCCAGTACTTC.